The entry that follows covers one T cell receptor (beta chain) sequence. This clone is classified as medium-sized (0.01 to 0.1%). Which antigen it targets is not known. There are no base qualities to consult, and no much larger clone falls within one base. The time point label on this specimen signifies: 4 weeks on oral tofacitinib. The treatment or condition label for this specimen denotes: oral pan-JAK inhibitor, 5-10 mg twice daily. Peripheral blood and lesional scalp punch biopsies were obtained from patients with alopecia areata. PBMCs were isolated by density centrifugation and stained for CD3, CD4 and CD8, after which CD4+ and CD8+ T cells were sorted on a FACSAria. Library creation used the immunoSEQ multiplex PCR assay. To provide template for TCR sequencing, every sample had RNA extracted and reverse transcribed into cDNA. SuperScript III was used to make first-strand cDNA, primed with a 2:1 mix of oligo-dT and random hexamers. Amplification bias was assessed with a synthetic immune receptor repertoire, and residual bias was removed computationally. Processing in the source paper ran as follows. After raw reads were preprocessed to remove errors, the CDR3 was defined following IMGT conventions as running from the conserved cysteine to phenylalanine. Clonality was computed by normalizing Shannon entropy by log2 of the number of productive unique TCRs and subtracting the result from 1. Whether each scalp clone was CD4 or CD8 was inferred by checking scalp TCRbeta sequences against the CD4 and CD8 repertoires from sorted blood. Not all clones reach the TCRdb copy of this immuneACCESS table, which keeps in-frame sequences only. Checked studies attribute under half of the gap to unresolved V genes and leave the rest unexplained. That table gives V, J and clone size, and the DNA gave D and trimming. This sample lists 60,000 to 85,000 clones; about 30% were detected once. The ten largest account for more than 12% of the sample.

This record comes from a study of CD8+ T cells in alopecia areata (dated by TCRdb to 2016 to 2018). With regard to the full study: The treated patients, all with moderate-to-severe alopecia areata, were enrolled in an open-label pilot trial of oral tofacitinib given at 5 to 10 mg twice daily. In treated patients, disease severity was measured using the SALT score, which gives the percentage of scalp surface area affected. RNA was extracted with the PAXgene miRNA kit for fixed scalp, the miRNeasy kit for PBMCs, and the RNeasy kit for mouse skin. immunoSEQ multiplex PCR using 35 Vbeta forward primers and 13 Jbeta reverse primers was used to amplify TCRbeta CDR3 regions. Clonality in the scalp was compared among normal scalp (n=4), patchy alopecia areata scalp (n=8), and alopecia totalis/universalis scalp (n=8). The study used high-throughput TCRbeta sequencing to examine T cell clonal expansion in alopecia areata, in both the C3H/HeJ mouse model and human patients. Patients received tofacitinib for 6 to 18 months and were then followed off drug for 6 months to check for delayed response and recurrence. Biopsies were taken from tofacitinib-treated patients at baseline and again at 4 and 24 weeks into treatment, and several of those patients also had a later scalp biopsy. In humans, TCRbeta sequencing was performed on scalp tissue and on sorted CD4+ and CD8+ peripheral blood T cells from healthy controls and from patients with patchy or totalis/universalis alopecia areata. Summary of the overall study and its limitations: Scalp clonality and the number of expanded CD8+ clones among the top 100 scalp clones were significantly decreased by tofacitinib. Unlike mouse skin, which is dominated by gammadelta T cells, normal human skin has resident alphabeta T cells that are also sequenced, and this complicates analysis of the scalp TCR repertoire. Because the treated cohort was small and included a single nonresponder, larger studies are needed to assess links between baseline CD8+ expansion and response. Higher clonality and more expanded CD8+ clones were observed in lesional scalp than in normal scalp, particularly in alopecia totalis/universalis, a finding suggestive of antigenic drive. Many expanded lesional clones persisted in scalp and blood during tofacitinib treatment, which may partly explain relapse after stopping treatment. Shared TCR sequences between patients were less evident than in mice, which may be partly attributable to HLA diversity in the patient population.

The germline ends are 14 bases apart after V is trimmed by 5 bases and J by 1 base. CDR1 MNHNS and CDR2 SASEGT were looked up in the germline V gene. From its cysteine to its phenylalanine, the CDR3 spans 15 amino acids. The only DNA kept is the CDR3, 45 bases in frame from the first base. The rearranged chain carries TRBV6-1 and TRBJ1-1; the D segment could be TRBD1, given 5 matching bases. This receptor was identified in a human donor with alopecia areata. The starting material was CD8+ T cells sorted from blood, obtained at week 4, from a patient treated with tofacitinib. The CDR3 reads CASSLRGRGNTEAFF. The base sequence is TGTGCCAGCAGTTTAAGGGGAAGGGGGAACACTGAAGCTTTCTTT.